This TCR beta chain originates from a study of blood T cell repertoires in COVID-19. The wider study: T cells, B-cell-depleted T cells, or PBMCs provided the cDNA or gDNA that served as material.

Per the original methods: It was from reference gene primer amplification that nucleated cell counts were estimated. Repertoires were generated with immunoSEQ multiplex PCR, while TCRdb's copy carries only in-frame clones and drops some. V and J calls plus clone size are reproduced from that table; the DNA served to infer D and trimming. Here the sample spans about 170,000 clones, more than 65% being singletons. V gave up 4 bases and J gave up 6 bases; unmatched junction bases: 12. Germline assignment: CDR1 SGHRS and CDR2 YFSETQ. CDR3 length: 15 amino acids. The receptor was derived from a man aged 50-60 years who had recovered from COVID-19. The material sequenced was PBMCs or T cells enriched from blood (not recorded which). The chain uses TRBV5-1 and TRBJ1-2; 7 nucleotides align to TRBD1. The CDR3 sequence is CASSPQGDPGDGYTF. DNA of the CDR3: TGCGCCAGCAGCCCCCAGGGGGACCCTGGCGATGGCTACACCTTC.